The entry below describes one T cell receptor beta chain. Its antigen is not yet known. No clone much larger than this one lies a single base away; base qualities are absent. These data come from a study of shared clonotypes between healthy human individuals (dated by TCRdb to 2020 to 2022). At the level of the whole study: A couple of women and a few men aged 18 to 49 years were included in the cohort. To estimate repertoire size and how much clonotypes are shared between individuals, the study performed deep sequencing of blood TCR repertoires from a handful of healthy adults. For each donor, CD4 naive and CD4 memory were each given three plates, CD8 naive was given two plates, and CD8 memory was given one plate. Leukapheresis yielded between about 0.85 and 10 billion PBMCs per donor. To increase sequencing depth and limit assay-specific biases, TCR repertoire library preparation and sequencing were carried out by different laboratories using diverse techniques.

Including cysteine and phenylalanine, the CDR3 has 17 amino acids. This entry keeps only the CDR3 DNA: 51 bases, framed from base 1. The junction carries 16 bases between V and J, which are trimmed by 0 bases and 3 bases respectively. CDR1 and CDR2 (MNHEY, SMNVEV) derive from the germline V gene (reference sequence). TCR CDR3 regions were amplified from genomic DNA by multiplex PCR using the deep immunoSEQ assay. Extracted genomic DNA from each cell subset was distributed evenly across all wells of several immunoSEQ 96-well plates, and each plate was treated as a replicate. Each replicate PCR for sorted subsets received about 180 ng genomic DNA, equal to tens of thousands of T cell genomes. Purified libraries were quantified with a Qubit 3.0 fluorometer, sized on a Bioanalyzer 2100, and re-quantified with the KAPA Library Quantification kit. Each immunoSEQ 96-well plate was sequenced on its own single-read 150-cycle Illumina NextSeq 550 flow cell. The authors processed their data as follows. Because the immunoSEQ output included only junctional sequences and no quality scores, the filtering could not be the same as the filtering used for full-length reads. Sequences were annotated with PyIR, a Python wrapper for IgBLAST v1.9, using IMGT germline references to assign V/J genes and CDR3. Reads were filtered out if the reads had weak V/J assignments (E-value above 1e-6), no CDR3, stop codons, out-of-frame junctions, or ambiguous translated residues. V3J clonotypes were defined by identical inferred V gene, J gene, and CDR3 amino acid sequence. Percentage overlap between repertoires was computed as shared unique clonotypes divided by the size of the smaller repertoire. RTK rarefaction, the Chao1 estimator, and Recon v2.1 estimates of unobserved clonotypes were used to assess repertoire richness. Generation probabilities were computed with OLGA for all TCRbeta clonotypes obtained by the gDNA method from a handful of donors. Entries here come from immuneACCESS through TCRdb and include only in-frame sequences with V and J called. Some clones fail to appear in such tables; in the studies checked, an unresolved V gene covers under half of the shortfall, and the cause of the remainder is unknown. V, J and clone size derive from that table, while D and trimming were established from the DNA sequence. This sample lists approximately 2.4 million clones; 90% to 97% were detected once. Approximately 0.13% of the sample rests with the top ten.

Study-level results and caveats: Compared with non-shared clonotypes, clonotypes shared by all four sorted-subset donors had higher generation probabilities. Even with the large sequencing depth, rarefaction of the sorted-subset datasets indicated that sequencing was incomplete. Based on pairwise subsampling, the degree of clonotype sharing among donors was expected to be affected by sequencing depth. Because the study included only a small number of donors, the genetic and exposure-history diversity represented was limited. Naive subsets generally had larger estimated clonotype richness than memory subsets did. Sharing across a few donors was observed for approximately 5% of naive CD4, over 3% of naive CD8, 2% to 2.5% of memory CD4, and around 0.4% of memory CD8 clonotypes. Only blood was sampled, and tissue TCR repertoires likely differ from those in blood.

Donors were healthy HIV-negative adults with no recently reported acute infections or vaccinations. Every donor was a Caucasian adult residing in Nashville, Tennessee, USA. Magnetic negative selection was used to enrich CD4+ T cells, after which naive cells were positively selected on CD45RA and the negative fraction became the memory subset. After blood collection by leukapheresis, PBMCs were isolated using Ficoll-Histopaque density gradient centrifugation and then cryopreserved in the vapor phase of liquid nitrogen. Analytical flow cytometry was used to check the purity and quantity of each magnetically sorted T cell population. From each sorted fraction, genomic DNA was isolated and quantified by UV absorbance on a Nanodrop 2000c.

The origin of this receptor is a man aged 18 to 29 in good health. Source material: naive CD4+ T cells sorted from blood. Per the publication, the cell subset or site label means: CD45RA+ positively selected. The sequence is built from TRBV27 and TRBJ2-3; no D gene call is confident. DNA sequence: TGTGCCAGCAGTTTATCAACCTCGGTCATTAGGACAGATACGCAGTATTTT. This sequence encodes CASSLSTSVIRTDTQYF.